Shown below are 26 T cell receptor beta chains from a single sample sequenced in a study of cytomegalovirus exposure and HLA in healthy donors. PCR employed 60 Vbeta and 13 Jbeta primers. The data were produced by immunoSEQ multiplex PCR, yet TCRdb's version contains in-frame clones alone and is incomplete. The repertoire consists of 60,000 to 75,000 clones, with about 85% occurring once and the leading ten covering over 8.5%. The sequenced sample was PBMCs. These receptors were collected from a female donor in good health and CMV-seronegative.

V usage is TRBV7-2 and J usage is TRBJ2-7; the match to TRBD2 covers 14 bases. CDR1 SGHTA and CDR2 FQGNSA come from the germline V gene. V gave up 5 bases and J gave up 2 bases; unmatched junction bases: 5. The CDR3 spans 16 residues. The CDR3 here is CASSQGTSGGTYEQYF. The CDR3, as DNA: TGTGCCAGCAGCCAAGGGACTAGCGGGGGAACCTACGAGCAGTACTTC.

This chain connects TRBV11-2 to TRBJ1-6; D is unclear. The CDR3 loop spans 12 amino acids. V shed 1 base and J shed 9 bases, with 4 bases lying between them. Germline lookup yields CDR1 SGHAT and CDR2 FQNNGV. CDR3 loop: CASSLVSSPLHF. DNA for the CDR3: TGTGCCAGCAGCTTAGTCTCTTCACCCCTCCACTTT.

This chain connects TRBV6-5 to TRBJ2-7; 11 nucleotides agree with TRBD1. V gave up 5 bases and J gave up 2 bases; unmatched junction bases: 5. Germline-derived CDR1 and CDR2 are MNHEY and SVGAGI. This CDR3 comprises 15 residues. Here the CDR3 DNA reads TGTGCCAGCAGTCCCCCGGGACAGGGGGCCTACGAGCAGTACTTC. Its translation is CASSPPGQGAYEQYF.

The V and J genes are TRBV2 and TRBJ2-1; TRBD2 matches at 10 bases. The CDR3 contains 15 residues. The J segment lost 2 bases and the V segment lost 5 bases, leaving 3 bases of the junction unmatched. The germline CDR1 and CDR2 sequences are SNHLY and FYNNEI. Here the CDR3 DNA reads TGTGCCAGCAGTCCCCTAGCGGGAGCCTACAATGAGCAGTTCTTC. It encodes CASSPLAGAYNEQFF.

The chain couples TRBV5-4 to TRBJ2-3; TRBD2 agrees at 14 bases. CDR1 and CDR2 from the germline V gene are SGHNT and YYREEE (reference sequence). Trimming at V came to 7 bases and at J to 1 base, leaving 8 bases not matched to a gene. This CDR3 spans 17 amino acids. CDR3 sequence: CASPGLAGGRGTDTQYF. The CDR3 coding sequence is TGTGCCAGCCCCGGACTAGCGGGGGGCCGGGGCACAGATACGCAGTATTTT.

The chain links TRBV6-6 to TRBJ2-7; D may be TRBD1 (6 bases). The CDR3 loop spans 14 amino acids. V lost 0 bases to trimming and J lost 5 bases, with 11 bases between them. The germline gives CDR1 MNHNY, CDR2 SVGAGI (reference sequence). CDR3 amino acids: CASSYSLQGHEQYF. In nucleotides, the CDR3 is TGTGCCAGCAGTTACTCTTTACAGGGTCACGAGCAGTACTTC.

The rearrangement joins TRBV4-3 to TRBJ2-7; D is perhaps TRBD2 (6 bases). From germline, CDR1 is LGHNA and CDR2 YSLEER. The CDR3 consists of 16 residues. V lost 0 bases and J 1 base, leaving 13 bases between the germline ends. CDR3 in amino acids: CASSQDRPGASYEQYF. The CDR3 DNA reads as TGCGCCAGCAGCCAAGATCGGCCGGGAGCGTCCTACGAGCAGTACTTC.

V gene TRBV6-6 combines with J gene TRBJ1-1; possibly TRBD1 for D (5 bases). The length of the CDR3 is 13 residues. Trimming removed 7 bases at V and 4 bases at J, with 13 bases between. CDR1 is MNHNY and CDR2 is SVGAGI in the germline V gene (reference sequence). CDR3 residues: CASNSGVATEAFF. In DNA, the CDR3 is TGTGCCAGCAATTCGGGGGTGGCCACTGAAGCTTTCTTT.

The V and J genes are TRBV28 and TRBJ1-5; D may be TRBD1 (6 bases). This CDR3 region has 18 residues. The V and J ends lost 2 bases and 5 bases respectively, with 22 bases between them. Germline values: CDR1 MDHEN, CDR2 SYDVKM. CDR3 nucleotide sequence: TGTGCCAGCAGTTTACCCCGGGGGGCCAGGGGATCTCATCAGCCCCAGCATTTT. It yields the protein CASSLPRGARGSHQPQHF.

The rearrangement links TRBV7-3 to TRBJ2-2, with D unresolved. Germline CDR1 SGHTA, CDR2 FQGTGA. The CDR3 spans 15 residues. V shed 5 bases and J shed 2 bases, with 12 bases lying between them. The CDR3 sequence: CASSPLPGNTGELFF. The CDR3 nucleotides are TGTGCCAGCAGCCCTCTTCCCGGTAACACCGGGGAGCTGTTTTTT.

The chain employs TRBV7-3 and TRBJ2-3; TRBD2 aligns across 12 bases. The CDR3 covers 16 residues. Germline lookup yields CDR1 SGHTA and CDR2 FQGTGA. J gave up 2 bases and V 2 bases, and 2 bases lay outside the gene matches. As DNA, the CDR3 is TGTGCCAGCAGCTTAGGACTAGCGGGGTTCACAGATACGCAGTATTTT. As protein: CASSLGLAGFTDTQYF.

This chain uses TRBV7-9 with TRBJ2-5; TRBD1 matches at 11 bases. The CDR3 totals 15 residues. After removal of 5 bases from V and 5 bases from J, the junction contained 7 bases not matched to a gene. CDR1 and CDR2 (germline): SEHNR, FQNEAQ (reference sequence). The CDR3 is CASSDRTGGAETQYF. The DNA for the CDR3 is TGTGCCAGCAGCGACCGGACAGGGGGCGCGGAGACCCAGTACTTC.

The rearrangement uses TRBV29-1 and TRBJ1-5; D perhaps matches TRBD1 (6 bases). V lost 4 bases to trimming and J lost 2 bases, with 9 bases between them. The CDR3 runs 13 residues. CDR1 is SQVTM and CDR2 is ANQGSEA in the germline V gene. The CDR3 region is CSVAGQGNQPQHF. CDR3 sequence (DNA): TGCAGCGTTGCGGGACAAGGCAATCAGCCCCAGCATTTT. The entire variable domain, with the rest obtained from reference TRBV29-1 and TRBJ1-5, is as follows: SAVISQKPSRDICQRGTSLTIQCQVDSQVTMMFWYRQQPGQSLTLIATANQGSEATYESGFVIDKFPISRPNLTFSTLTVSNMSPEDSSIYLCSVAGQGNQPQHFGDGTRLSIL.

This chain links TRBV2 with TRBJ2-7; D uncertain. The CDR3 runs to 14 residues. CDR1 and CDR2 (germline): SNHLY, FYNNEI. Trimming stripped 3 bases from V and 0 bases from J, with 9 bases between. The DNA of the CDR3 is TGTGCCAGCAGTGACTTACTCACCTCCTACGAGCAGTACTTC. It specifies CASSDLLTSYEQYF.

The chain uses TRBV19 and TRBJ1-4, with D possibly TRBD1 on 5 matching bases. The germline V gene has CDR1 LNHDA and CDR2 SQIVND (reference sequence). This CDR3 spans 15 amino acids. Trimming took off 3 bases at V and 8 bases at J, with 16 bases between the two ends. The CDR3 sequence is CASSIQVAGGEKLFF. The CDR3, as DNA: TGTGCCAGTAGTATTCAAGTCGCCGGGGGGGAAAAACTGTTTTTT.

The chain links TRBV13 to TRBJ1-2, with no clear D. The CDR3 is 14 residues long. V was trimmed by 2 bases and J by 0 bases, leaving 7 bases between them. Germline V lookup: CDR1 PRHDT, CDR2 FYEKMQ (reference sequence). In DNA, the CDR3 is TGTGCCAGCAGCTTATCTCCGTCTAACTATGGCTACACCTTC. Its protein product is CASSLSPSNYGYTF.

The rearrangement links TRBV6-5 to TRBJ2-1; D ambiguous. This CDR3 has 15 residues. V lost 0 bases, J lost 5 bases, and 11 bases lay in between. The germline V gene has CDR1 MNHEY and CDR2 SVGAGI. The CDR3 spells CASSYSIPSDNEQFF. CDR3 bases: TGTGCCAGCAGTTACTCGATCCCCAGTGACAATGAGCAGTTCTTC.

The CDR3 DNA reads as TGTGCCAGCTCACCACACCCGGACATTCAGTACTTC. Translating gives CASSPHPDIQYF. The chain links TRBV18 to TRBJ2-4; D not certain. Trimming stripped 1 base from V and 8 bases from J, with 6 bases between. The CDR3 length is 12 residues. Germline CDR1 and CDR2: KGHSH and LQKENI.

The J gene is TRBJ1-1, the V gene TRBV30; D is ambiguous. This CDR3 has 11 amino acids. Germline V gene sequence: CDR1 GTSNPN, CDR2 SVGIG (reference sequence). V lost 2 bases and J lost 5, with 6 bases in between. DNA of the CDR3: TGTGCCTGGAGTCGGAGTACTGAAGCTTTCTTT. Protein sequence: CAWSRSTEAFF.

Within the sample, this clone is medium-sized. CDR3 bases: TGTGCCAGCAGTGAAGCCCTCGAGGGTAATCAGCCCCAGCATTTT. Protein: CASSEALEGNQPQHF. The gene calls are TRBV6-1 and TRBJ1-5; no firm D call. V dropped 0 bases and J dropped 4 bases, with 10 bases sitting between them. The CDR3 loop spans 15 amino acids. CDR1 is MNHNS and CDR2 is SASEGT in the germline V gene.

The CDR3 sequence: CASSLIGTGGPNTEAFF. CDR3 in DNA: TGCGCCAGCAGCTTGATTGGGACAGGGGGTCCGAACACTGAAGCTTTCTTT. V is TRBV5-1 and J is TRBJ1-1; the match to TRBD1 covers 11 bases. V lost 1 base and J lost 1; bases outside the gene matches: 6. Germline V gives CDR1 SGHRS, CDR2 YFSETQ. CDR3 length equals 17 residues.

The gene calls are TRBV2 and TRBJ2-1; 11 bases map to TRBD2. Losses at the gene ends were 7 bases for V and 2 bases for J; bases not matched to a gene: 4. This CDR3 has 15 amino acids. Germline CDR1 is SNHLY and CDR2 is FYNNEI. Written as DNA, the CDR3 is TGTGCCAGCAAATCTAGCGGGGGGCCCTACAATGAGCAGTTCTTC. Protein: CASKSSGGPYNEQFF.

This chain links TRBV11-2 with TRBJ2-7; 8 bases are a match to TRBD1. The length of the CDR3 is 14 residues. V lost 1 base to trimming and J lost 3 bases; unmatched junction nucleotides: 2. Germline CDR1 and CDR2: SGHAT and FQNNGV. Here the CDR3 reads CASSLGTGIYEQYF. The CDR3 region has the DNA TGTGCCAGCAGCTTAGGGACAGGGATCTACGAGCAGTACTTC. Full variable domain (outside the CDR3, taken from reference TRBV11-2 and TRBJ2-7): EAGVAQSPRYKIIEKRQSVAFWCNPISGHATLYWYQQILGQGPKLLIQFQNNGVVDDSQLPKDRFSAERLKGVDSTLKIQPAKLEDSAVYLCASSLGTGIYEQYFGPGTRLTVT.

The V gene is TRBV5-1, the J gene TRBJ2-3; D gene unclear. The CDR3 is 15 amino acids. Germline CDR1 is SGHRS and CDR2 is YFSETQ. Trimming stripped 0 bases from V and 4 bases from J, with 12 bases between. CDR3 nucleotides: TGCGCCAGCAGCTTGGGCGGCACTAACCCAGATACGCAGTATTTT. Amino acids: CASSLGGTNPDTQYF.

The CDR3 is CASSVQTNQPQHF. The CDR3 region has the DNA TGTGCCAGCAGCGTACAGACAAATCAGCCCCAGCATTTT. The V call is TRBV7-9, the J call TRBJ1-5; D is unclear. The CDR3 contains 13 residues. Trimming pared 5 bases from V and 4 bases from J, leaving 9 bases between. Germline V gives CDR1 SEHNR, CDR2 FQNEAQ (reference sequence).

This chain connects TRBV6-1 to TRBJ1-2; TRBD1 matches 7 bases. This CDR3 comprises 14 residues. Germline values: CDR1 MNHNS, CDR2 SASEGT. Trimming removed 1 base from V and 3 bases from J; junction bases left unmatched: 2. The CDR3 protein is CASSEGQGDYGYTF. CDR3 DNA sequence: TGTGCCAGCAGTGAAGGACAGGGTGACTATGGCTACACCTTC.